The clone carrying this T cell receptor (beta chain) came up a few times. What it recognizes is unknown. PBMC libraries mostly used around 460 ng of input genomic DNA, with six replicates per sample. The method was immunoSEQ multiplex PCR; TCRdb's version includes in-frame clones alone and lacks a portion of them. The sample consists of just over 14,000 clones, 70% to 75% of them appearing once. These data originate in a study of neoadjuvant anti-PD-1 for oral cavity cancer. Study background: Patients without progression received a fourth nivolumab dose around day 43, then surgical resection on days 50-56.

Patients were newly diagnosed with stage II-IVA oral cavity squamous cell carcinoma without prior systemic or radiation treatment. Findings and caveats of the study: With a few patients per group, TCR findings need larger cohorts.

This receptor was obtained from a person aged 40 to 85 with oral cavity squamous cell carcinoma. The sequencing used PBMCs, collected before nivolumab (anti-PD-1) treatment.

CDR3 in DNA: TGTGCCAGCAGCTACCATCCGGACAGCCAAGAGACCCAGTACTTC. This encodes CASSYHPDSQETQYF. This chain connects TRBV5-4 to TRBJ2-5; perhaps TRBD1 as D (6 bases). Trimming took 3 bases from V and 1 from J, leaving 13 bases between them. The CDR3 is 15 amino acids. Per germline, CDR1 SGHNT and CDR2 YYREEE (reference sequence).